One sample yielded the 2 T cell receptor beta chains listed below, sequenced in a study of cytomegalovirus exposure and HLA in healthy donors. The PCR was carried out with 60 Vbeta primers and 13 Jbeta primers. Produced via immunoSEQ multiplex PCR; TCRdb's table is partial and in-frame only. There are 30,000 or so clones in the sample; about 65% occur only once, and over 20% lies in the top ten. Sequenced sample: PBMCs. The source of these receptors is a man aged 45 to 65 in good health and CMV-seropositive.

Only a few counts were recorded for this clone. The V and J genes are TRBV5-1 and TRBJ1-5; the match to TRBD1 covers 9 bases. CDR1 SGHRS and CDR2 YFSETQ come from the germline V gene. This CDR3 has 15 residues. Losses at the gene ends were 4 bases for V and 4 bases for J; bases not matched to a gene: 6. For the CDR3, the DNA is TGCGCCAGCAGCGCAGAGGGACAGGGAAATCAGCCCCAGCATTTT. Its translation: CASSAEGQGNQPQHF.

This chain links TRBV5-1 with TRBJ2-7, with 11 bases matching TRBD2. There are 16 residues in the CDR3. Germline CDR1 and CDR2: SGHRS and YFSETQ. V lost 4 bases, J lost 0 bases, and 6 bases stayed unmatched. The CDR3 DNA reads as TGCGCCAGCAGCCTCTTAGCGGGAGGGTCCTCCTACGAGCAGTACTTC. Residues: CASSLLAGGSSYEQYF.